These T cell receptor beta chains were read from a single sample in a study of blood T cell repertoires in COVID-19. TCRdb keeps only in-frame clones here, not all; method: immunoSEQ multiplex PCR. The sample has roughly 70,000 clones, 70% to 85% seen once; the top ten hold more than 4%. Sequencing was done on a sample of peripheral blood. All receptors come from a woman in her sixties or seventies with acute or convalescent COVID-19. Each CDR3 is given with its conserved first and last residue. A D gene is named only where the DNA matches it firmly. Clone size is not always given. Where it is, it says once, few, many or a class for expanded clones.

d_call: .; clone_size: medium-sized; v_call: TRBV2; j_call: TRBJ1-3; cdr3_aa: CASSEGQGNSGNTIYF; cdr3_nt: TGTGCCAGCAGTGAGGGTCAGGGGAACTCTGGAAACACCATATATTTT
d_call: TRBD1; clone_size: .; v_call: TRBV11-2; j_call: TRBJ2-3; cdr3_aa: CASSLDPGTETTDTQYF; cdr3_nt: TGTGCCAGCAGCTTAGATCCCGGGACAGAAACTACAGATACGCAGTATTTT
d_call: TRBD2; clone_size: .; v_call: TRBV7-9; j_call: TRBJ2-1; cdr3_aa: CASSFGTSDNEQFF; cdr3_nt: TGTGCCAGCAGCTTCGGGACTAGCGACAATGAGCAGTTCTTC
d_call: .; clone_size: .; v_call: TRBV19; j_call: TRBJ2-7; cdr3_aa: CASSIVGAHEQYF; cdr3_nt: TGTGCCAGTAGTATAGTTGGGGCCCACGAGCAGTACTTC
d_call: .; clone_size: .; v_call: TRBV6-1; j_call: TRBJ1-1; cdr3_aa: CASSEVQGYTEAFF; cdr3_nt: TGTGCCAGCAGTGAAGTCCAGGGATACACTGAAGCTTTCTTT
d_call: .; clone_size: .; v_call: TRBV15; j_call: TRBJ1-6; cdr3_aa: CATSRGPALENSPLHF; cdr3_nt: TGTGCCACCAGCAGAGGCCCGGCGCTGGAGAATTCACCCCTCCACTTT
d_call: .; clone_size: .; v_call: TRBV6-5; j_call: TRBJ1-5; cdr3_aa: CASGRSDSYNQPQHF; cdr3_nt: TGTGCCAGCGGCCGATCAGACAGTTACAATCAGCCCCAGCATTTT
d_call: TRBD2; clone_size: .; v_call: TRBV19; j_call: TRBJ2-7; cdr3_aa: CASRGGSGQDYEQYF; cdr3_nt: TGTGCCAGTAGGGGGGGGAGCGGGCAGGACTACGAGCAGTACTTC
d_call: TRBD1; clone_size: once; v_call: TRBV19; j_call: TRBJ2-5; cdr3_aa: CASSMPSLGDRRETQYF; cdr3_nt: TGTGCCAGTAGTATGCCATCACTCGGGGACAGACGGGAGACCCAGTACTTC
d_call: .; clone_size: .; v_call: TRBV11-2; j_call: TRBJ2-5; cdr3_aa: CASSPEVQRTQYF; cdr3_nt: TGTGCCAGCAGCCCGGAGGTGCAGAGGACCCAGTACTTC
d_call: .; clone_size: few; v_call: TRBV6-5; j_call: TRBJ1-1; cdr3_aa: CASARGMNTEAFF; cdr3_nt: TGTGCCAGCGCCAGGGGAATGAACACTGAAGCTTTCTTT
d_call: .; clone_size: once; v_call: TRBV12-3/TRBV12-4; j_call: TRBJ1-1; cdr3_aa: CASRFQANTEAFF; cdr3_nt: TGTGCCAGTCGTTTTCAGGCGAACACTGAAGCTTTCTTT
d_call: .; clone_size: .; v_call: TRBV14; j_call: TRBJ1-2; cdr3_aa: CASSQDLGGTNYGYTF; cdr3_nt: TGTGCCAGCAGCCAAGATCTTGGGGGCACGAACTATGGCTACACCTTC
d_call: .; clone_size: few; v_call: TRBV5-1; j_call: TRBJ1-2; cdr3_aa: CASSLSGVSYGYTF; cdr3_nt: TGCGCCAGCAGCTTGTCAGGGGTTTCGTATGGCTACACCTTC